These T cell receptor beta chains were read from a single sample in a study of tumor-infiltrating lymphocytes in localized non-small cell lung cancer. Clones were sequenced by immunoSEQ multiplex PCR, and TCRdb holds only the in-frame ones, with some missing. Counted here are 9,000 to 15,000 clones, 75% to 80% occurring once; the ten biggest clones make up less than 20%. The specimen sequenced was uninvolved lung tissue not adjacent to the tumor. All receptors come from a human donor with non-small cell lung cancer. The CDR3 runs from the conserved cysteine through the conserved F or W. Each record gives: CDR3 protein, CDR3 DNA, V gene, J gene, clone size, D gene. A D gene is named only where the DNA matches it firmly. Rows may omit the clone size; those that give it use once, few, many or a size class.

CASSPGGGDNYGYTF	TGTGCCAGCAGCCCGGGAGGAGGGGACAACTATGGCTACACCTTC	TRBV4-2	TRBJ1-2	NA	NA
CASRPGLAGGRGSTDTQYF	TGTGCCAGCCGTCCGGGACTAGCGGGGGGGAGGGGCAGCACAGATACGCAGTATTTT	TRBV27	TRBJ2-3	once	TRBD2
CASSLDGPSYNEQFF	TGTGCCAGCAGCTTGGACGGACCTTCCTACAATGAGCAGTTCTTC	TRBV5-4	TRBJ2-1	NA	NA
CASSAFRGSGELFF	TGTGCCAGCAGTGCGTTCAGGGGGAGCGGGGAGCTGTTTTTT	TRBV27	TRBJ2-2	NA	TRBD1
CASTQRGPSYNEQFF	TGTGCCAGCACCCAACGGGGTCCCTCCTACAATGAGCAGTTCTTC	TRBV7-2	TRBJ2-1	few	NA
CASSLGPQAPNQPQHF	TGCGCCAGCAGCCTAGGGCCCCAGGCTCCGAATCAGCCCCAGCATTTT	TRBV5-1	TRBJ1-5	NA	NA
CASGGVSGELFF	TGTGCCAGCGGGGGGGTTTCCGGGGAGCTGTTTTTT	TRBV2	TRBJ2-2	once	TRBD2
CASRRTGGESQPQHF	TGTGCCAGCAGACGGACAGGGGGCGAATCTCAGCCCCAGCATTTT	TRBV6-1	TRBJ1-5	NA	TRBD1
CASSQLGGGGYTF	TGCGCCAGCAGCCAGTTAGGGGGCGGAGGCTACACCTTC	TRBV4-3	TRBJ1-2	NA	TRBD1
CASSTNRETQYF	TGTGCCAGCTCTACCAACCGAGAGACCCAGTACTTC	TRBV14	TRBJ2-5	NA	NA
CASSLAGTSQETQYF	TGCGCCAGCAGCTTGGCTGGGACTTCCCAAGAGACCCAGTACTTC	TRBV5-1	TRBJ2-5	NA	NA
CASSLAGQESSYEQYF	TGTGCCAGCAGCTTAGCCGGACAGGAGAGCTCCTACGAGCAGTACTTC	TRBV7-6	TRBJ2-7	NA	TRBD1
CAIRVAGGISNEQFF	TGTGCCATCAGGGTCGCGGGGGGGATCTCCAATGAGCAGTTCTTC	TRBV10-3	TRBJ2-1	once	TRBD2
CASSSGIGELFF	TGTGCCAGCAGCTCAGGGATCGGGGAGCTGTTTTTT	TRBV11-2	TRBJ2-2	NA	NA
CASGTFNTEAFF	TGTGCCAGTGGGACTTTTAACACTGAAGCTTTCTTT	TRBV2	TRBJ1-1	NA	NA
CASSYPQGGTGTF	TGTGCCAGCAGTTACCCCCAGGGGGGGACCGGCACCTTC	TRBV6-6	TRBJ1-2	NA	TRBD1
CASRDRVNTEAFF	TGTGCCAGTAGGGACAGGGTGAACACTGAAGCTTTCTTT	TRBV6-5	TRBJ1-1	few	TRBD1
CASSRGQANTGELFF	TGTGCCAGCAGCCGGGGACAGGCGAACACCGGGGAGCTGTTTTTT	TRBV28	TRBJ2-2	NA	TRBD1
CASSPGTSGRGEQFF	TGTGCCAGTAGTCCCGGGACTAGCGGGAGAGGTGAGCAGTTCTTC	TRBV19	TRBJ2-1	NA	TRBD2
CASSLEGDGLGETQYF	TGCGCCAGCAGCTTGGAGGGGGACGGCCTCGGCGAGACCCAGTACTTC	TRBV5-1	TRBJ2-5	NA	NA
CASSPAGGLEQPQHF	TGTGCCAGCAGCCCCGCGGGGGGGTTAGAACAGCCCCAGCATTTT	TRBV7-6	TRBJ1-5	NA	NA
CASSLAGSSYGYTF	TGTGCCAGCAGCTTAGCGGGGAGCAGCTATGGCTACACCTTC	TRBV7-9	TRBJ1-2	NA	NA
CASSQIAGDGTDTQYF	TGTGCCAGCAGTCAGATCGCGGGGGACGGCACAGATACGCAGTATTTT	TRBV7-8	TRBJ2-3	once	TRBD2
CASSLILLAGGQVDTQYF	TGTGCCAGCAGCTTAATTCTCCTAGCGGGGGGGCAGGTAGATACGCAGTATTTT	TRBV7-2	TRBJ2-3	NA	TRBD2
CASSVASTDTQYF	TGCGCCAGCAGCGTCGCTAGCACAGATACGCAGTATTTT	TRBV5-1	TRBJ2-3	NA	NA
CASSPPGRTEAFF	TGTGCCAGCAGTCCGCCTGGGAGGACTGAAGCTTTCTTT	TRBV6-5	TRBJ1-1	NA	NA
CASRGQQPGKETQYF	TGTGCCAGCAGGGGACAGCAACCCGGGAAGGAGACCCAGTACTTC	TRBV5-6	TRBJ2-5	NA	TRBD1
CASSLQAGTTDTQYF	TGTGCCAGCAGCTTACAAGCGGGAACCACAGATACGCAGTATTTT	TRBV11-3	TRBJ2-3	once	TRBD2
CASIDRATTGELFF	TGTGCCAGTATCGACAGGGCCACGACCGGGGAGCTGTTTTTT	TRBV19	TRBJ2-2	NA	TRBD1
CASSREPPGMNTEAFF	TGCGCCAGCAGTCGTGAACCCCCGGGGATGAACACTGAAGCTTTCTTT	TRBV4-3	TRBJ1-1	NA	NA
CASMAQEQGYYEQYF	TGTGCCAGCATGGCCCAGGAACAGGGCTACTACGAGCAGTACTTC	TRBV6-6	TRBJ2-7	NA	NA
CAWRADAGANVLTF	TGTGCCTGGAGGGCGGACGCTGGGGCCAACGTCCTGACTTTC	TRBV30	TRBJ2-6	NA	NA
CASSWDSNSNQPQHF	TGTGCCAGCAGCTGGGACAGCAATAGCAATCAGCCCCAGCATTTT	TRBV6-5	TRBJ1-5	NA	TRBD1
CAIPKSYNQPQHF	TGCGCCATCCCTAAAAGCTACAATCAGCCCCAGCATTTT	TRBV10-1	TRBJ1-5	NA	NA
CASSSGTSPSTGELFF	TGCGCCAGCAGCTCCGGGACTAGCCCCTCCACCGGGGAGCTGTTTTTT	TRBV4-1	TRBJ2-2	NA	TRBD2
CASSFLRQQYF	TGTGCCAGCAGCTTTCTGAGACAGCAGTATTTT	TRBV5-1	TRBJ2-3	few	NA
CASITGDSSSEQYF	TGTGCCAGCATCACAGGGGATTCGTCGAGCGAGCAGTACTTC	TRBV2	TRBJ2-7	NA	TRBD1
CATGQGGEQYF	TGTGCCACCGGACAGGGTGGCGAGCAGTACTTC	TRBV2	TRBJ2-7	large	TRBD1
CASSLGVGAFF	TGTGCCAGCAGTTTGGGGGTGGGAGCTTTCTTT	TRBV6-6	TRBJ1-1	NA	NA
CASSLESSGWDTGELFF	TGTGCCAGCAGCTTAGAGTCTAGCGGGTGGGACACCGGGGAGCTGTTTTTT	TRBV7-6	TRBJ2-2	once	TRBD2
CASSIGQGLEKLFF	TGCGCCAGCAGTATTGGTCAGGGACTAGAAAAACTGTTTTTT	TRBV5-1	TRBJ1-4	NA	NA
CASSFAKRGAGKNIQYF	TGCGCCAGCAGCTTTGCTAAGCGGGGGGCGGGGAAAAACATTCAGTACTTC	TRBV5-1	TRBJ2-4	NA	TRBD2
CASSYSAISIDEQYF	TGTGCCAGCAGTTACTCGGCTATTTCGATTGACGAGCAGTACTTC	TRBV6-5	TRBJ2-7	NA	NA
CASSTTGDLGYTF	TGTGCCAGCAGCACGACAGGGGATTTGGGCTACACCTTC	TRBV2	TRBJ1-2	NA	TRBD1
CASSLEGRGELFF	TGTGCCAGCAGCTTGGAAGGAAGGGGGGAGCTGTTTTTT	TRBV5-6	TRBJ2-2	NA	NA
CASSVVGGLDTQYF	TGTGCCAGCAGCGTAGTGGGGGGGTTAGATACGCAGTATTTT	TRBV9	TRBJ2-3	NA	TRBD2
CASSPFQGGVTQYF	TGTGCCAGCAGCCCCTTCCAGGGTGGAGTGACCCAGTACTTC	TRBV14	TRBJ2-5	NA	NA
CASSQDYPMPGSPLHF	TGCGCCAGCAGCCAAGATTACCCCATGCCGGGCTCACCCCTCCACTTT	TRBV4-3	TRBJ1-6	once	NA
CASSPPDRQPQHF	TGCGCCAGCAGCCCACCTGATCGGCAGCCCCAGCATTTT	TRBV4-1	TRBJ1-5	NA	NA
CASSVAVNTEAFF	TGTGCCAGCAGCGTGGCAGTGAACACTGAAGCTTTCTTT	TRBV9	TRBJ1-1	NA	NA
CAWAGQGNQPQHF	TGTGCCTGGGCTGGACAGGGGAATCAGCCCCAGCATTTT	TRBV30	TRBJ1-5	once	TRBD1
CASSLGPENTIYF	TGCGCCAGCAGCTTGGGGCCCGAAAACACCATATATTTT	TRBV5-1	TRBJ1-3	once	NA
CASSQTGTQNYGYTF	TGCGCCAGCAGCCAGACAGGGACCCAGAACTATGGCTACACCTTC	TRBV4-1	TRBJ1-2	few	TRBD1